This T cell receptor (beta chain) was observed in a study of radiotherapy plus CTLA-4 blockade in lung cancer. Study details: Patients showed objective responses in 18% of cases, and disease control was achieved by roughly 30%. Points from the study as a whole: The study found tumor-derived TCR clones expanded in blood after radiotherapy plus ipilimumab. With interferon-beta, early dynamics of blood T cell clones were reported to best predict response.

The method was immunoSEQ multiplex PCR; TCRdb's version includes in-frame clones alone and lacks a portion of them. The sample comprises under 95,000 clones, roughly 79% of which are singletons, and over 20% rests with the top ten. This clone was picked up one time. The antigen is undetermined. Germline V CDR1 and CDR2: SGHTA, FQGNSA. The CDR3 has 19 residues. J lost 0 bases, V lost 5 bases, and 18 bases had no gene match. The sequence came from a human donor with non-small cell lung cancer whose response to radiotherapy plus ipilimumab could not be evaluated. Some clones in this sample may be carry-over from other donors' samples. The material was peripheral blood, obtained from a patient treated with radiotherapy plus ipilimumab. The J gene is TRBJ2-5, the V gene TRBV7-2; 7 bases match TRBD1. The CDR3 loop reads CASSPQRTTGIGYQETQYF. The CDR3 nucleotides are TGTGCCAGCAGCCCCCAGCGGACGACAGGGATTGGGTACCAAGAGACCCAGTACTTC. The full variable domain, rest sourced from reference TRBV7-2 and TRBJ2-5, is GAGVSQSPSNKVTEKGKDVELRCDPISGHTALYWYRQSLGQGLEFLIYFQGNSAPDKSGLPSDRFSAERTGGSVSTLTIQRTQQEDSAVYLCASSPQRTTGIGYQETQYFGPGTRLLVL.